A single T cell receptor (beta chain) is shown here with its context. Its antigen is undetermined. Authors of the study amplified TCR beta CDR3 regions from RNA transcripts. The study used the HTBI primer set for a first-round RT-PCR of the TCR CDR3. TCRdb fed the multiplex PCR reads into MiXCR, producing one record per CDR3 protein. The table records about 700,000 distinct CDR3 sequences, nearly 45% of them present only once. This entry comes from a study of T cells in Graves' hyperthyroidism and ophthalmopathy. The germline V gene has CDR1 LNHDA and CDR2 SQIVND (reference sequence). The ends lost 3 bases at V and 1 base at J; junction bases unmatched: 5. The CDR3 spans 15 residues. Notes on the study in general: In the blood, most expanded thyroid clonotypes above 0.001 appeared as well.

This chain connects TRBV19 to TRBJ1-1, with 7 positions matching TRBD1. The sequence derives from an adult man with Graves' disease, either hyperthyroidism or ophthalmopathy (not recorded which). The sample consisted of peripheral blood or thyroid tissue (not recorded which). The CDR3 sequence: CASSIGGTANTEAFF. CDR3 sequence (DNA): TGTGCCAGTAGTATCGGCGGGACAGCGAACACTGAAGCTTTCTTT.